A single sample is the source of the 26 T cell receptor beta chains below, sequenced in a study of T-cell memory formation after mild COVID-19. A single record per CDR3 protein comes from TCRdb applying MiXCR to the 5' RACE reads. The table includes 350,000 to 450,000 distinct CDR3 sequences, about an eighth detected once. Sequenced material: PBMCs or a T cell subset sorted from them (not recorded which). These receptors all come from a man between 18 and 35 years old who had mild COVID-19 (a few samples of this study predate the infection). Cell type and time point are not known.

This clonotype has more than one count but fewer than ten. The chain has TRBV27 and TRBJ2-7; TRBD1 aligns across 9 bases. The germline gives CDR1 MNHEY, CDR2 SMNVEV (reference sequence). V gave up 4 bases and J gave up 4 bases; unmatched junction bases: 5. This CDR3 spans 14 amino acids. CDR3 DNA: TGTGCCAGCAGTTCGACAGGGGGTGGGTACGAGCAGTACTTC. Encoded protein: CASSSTGGGYEQYF.

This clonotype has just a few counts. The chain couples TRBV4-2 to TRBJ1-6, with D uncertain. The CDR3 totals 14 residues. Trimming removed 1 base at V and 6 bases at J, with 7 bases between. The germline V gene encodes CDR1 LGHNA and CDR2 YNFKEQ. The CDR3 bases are TGTGCCAGCAGCCAAGGGGATATTAATTCACCCCTCCACTTT. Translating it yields CASSQGDINSPLHF.

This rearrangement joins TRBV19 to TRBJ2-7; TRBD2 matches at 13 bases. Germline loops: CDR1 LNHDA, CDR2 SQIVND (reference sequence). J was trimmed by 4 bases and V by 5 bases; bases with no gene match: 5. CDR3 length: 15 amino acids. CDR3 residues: CASSPGLAGLYEQYV. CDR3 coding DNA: TGTGCCAGTAGTCCGGGACTAGCGGGGTTATACGAGCAGTACGTC.

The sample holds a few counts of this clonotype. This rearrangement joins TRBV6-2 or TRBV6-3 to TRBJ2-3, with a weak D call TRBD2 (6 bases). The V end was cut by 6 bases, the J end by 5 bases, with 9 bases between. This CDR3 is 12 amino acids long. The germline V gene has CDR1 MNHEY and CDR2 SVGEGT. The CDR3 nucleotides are TGTGCCAGCAGGGGACTCCAAGATACGCAGTATTTT. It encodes CASRGLQDTQYF.

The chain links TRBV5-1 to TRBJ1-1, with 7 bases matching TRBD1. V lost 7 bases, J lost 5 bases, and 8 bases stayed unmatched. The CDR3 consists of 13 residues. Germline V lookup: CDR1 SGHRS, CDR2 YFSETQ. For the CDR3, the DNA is TGCGCCAGCTCCGGGACAGAGGGAACTGAAGCTTTCTTT. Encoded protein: CASSGTEGTEAFF.

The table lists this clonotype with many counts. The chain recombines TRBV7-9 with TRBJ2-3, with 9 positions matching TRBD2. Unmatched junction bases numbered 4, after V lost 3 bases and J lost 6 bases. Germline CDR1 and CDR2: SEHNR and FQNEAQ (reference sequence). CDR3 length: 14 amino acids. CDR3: CASSLLAGSDTQYF. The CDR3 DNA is TGTGCCAGCAGCTTGCTAGCGGGGAGCGATACGCAGTATTTT.

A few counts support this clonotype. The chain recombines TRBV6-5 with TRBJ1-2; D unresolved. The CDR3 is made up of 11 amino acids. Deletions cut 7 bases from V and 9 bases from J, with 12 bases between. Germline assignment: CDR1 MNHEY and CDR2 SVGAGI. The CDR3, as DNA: TGTGCCAGCACCCGAGGACTCAGCTACACCTTC. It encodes CASTRGLSYTF.

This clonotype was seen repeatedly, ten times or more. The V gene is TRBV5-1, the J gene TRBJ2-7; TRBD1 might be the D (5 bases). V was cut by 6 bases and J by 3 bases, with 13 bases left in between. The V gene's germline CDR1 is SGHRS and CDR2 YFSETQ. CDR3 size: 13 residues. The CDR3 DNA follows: TGCGCCAGCACCAAGGGGCCCGTCTACGAGCAGTACTTC. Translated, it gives CASTKGPVYEQYF.

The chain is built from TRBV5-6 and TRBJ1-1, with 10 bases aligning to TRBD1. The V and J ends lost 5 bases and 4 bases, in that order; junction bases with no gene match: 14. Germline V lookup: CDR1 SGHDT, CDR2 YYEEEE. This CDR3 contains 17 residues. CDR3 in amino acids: CASSSGTGAFYRTEAFF. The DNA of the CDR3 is TGTGCCAGCAGTTCCGGGACAGGGGCCTTTTATCGCACTGAAGCTTTCTTT.

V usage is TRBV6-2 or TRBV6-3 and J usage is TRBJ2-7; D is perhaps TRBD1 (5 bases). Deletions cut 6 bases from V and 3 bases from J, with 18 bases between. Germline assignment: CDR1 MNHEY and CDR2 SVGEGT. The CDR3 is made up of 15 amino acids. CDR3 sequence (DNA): TGTGCCAGCAGCCCCAGGGTCAGAGAAGACTACGAGCAGTACGTC. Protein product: CASSPRVREDYEQYV.

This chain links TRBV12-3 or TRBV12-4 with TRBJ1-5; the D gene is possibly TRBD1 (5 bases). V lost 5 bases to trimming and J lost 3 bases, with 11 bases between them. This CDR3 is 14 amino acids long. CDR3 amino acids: CASSPGQNNQPQHF. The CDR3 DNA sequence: TGTGCCAGCAGTCCGGGGCAGAACAATCAGCCCCAGCATTTT.

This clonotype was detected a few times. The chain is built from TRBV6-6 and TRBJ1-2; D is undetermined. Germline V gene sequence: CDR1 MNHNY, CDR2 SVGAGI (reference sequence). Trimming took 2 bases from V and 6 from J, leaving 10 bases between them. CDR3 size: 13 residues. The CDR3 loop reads CASSYEGSDGYTF. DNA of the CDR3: TGTGCCAGCAGTTACGAGGGATCTGATGGCTACACCTTC.

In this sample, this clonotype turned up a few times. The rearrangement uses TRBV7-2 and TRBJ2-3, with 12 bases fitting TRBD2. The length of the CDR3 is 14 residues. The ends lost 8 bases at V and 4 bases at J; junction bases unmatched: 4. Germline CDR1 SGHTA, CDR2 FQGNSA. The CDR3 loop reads CASSRTSGADTQYF. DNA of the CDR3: TGTGCCAGCTCCCGGACTAGCGGGGCAGATACGCAGTATTTT.

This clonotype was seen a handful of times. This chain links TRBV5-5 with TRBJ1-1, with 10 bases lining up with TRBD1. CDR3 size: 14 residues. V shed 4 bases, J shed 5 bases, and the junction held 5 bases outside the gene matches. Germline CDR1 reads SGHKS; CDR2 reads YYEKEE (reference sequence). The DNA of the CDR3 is TGTGCCAGCAGCCCCGGGACAGGGGTTACTGAAGCTTTCTTT. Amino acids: CASSPGTGVTEAFF.

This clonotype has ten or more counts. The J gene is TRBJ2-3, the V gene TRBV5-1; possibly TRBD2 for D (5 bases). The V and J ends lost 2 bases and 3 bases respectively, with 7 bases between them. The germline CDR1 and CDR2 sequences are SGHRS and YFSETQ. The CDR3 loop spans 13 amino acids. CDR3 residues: CASSLEGTDTQYF. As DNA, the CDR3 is TGCGCCAGCAGCTTAGAGGGTACAGATACGCAGTATTTT.

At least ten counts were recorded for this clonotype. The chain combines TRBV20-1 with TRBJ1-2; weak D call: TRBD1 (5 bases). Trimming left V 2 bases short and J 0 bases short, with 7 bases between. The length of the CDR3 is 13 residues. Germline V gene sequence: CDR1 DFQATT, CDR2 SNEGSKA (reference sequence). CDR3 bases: TGCAGTGCTAGATCGGGGGCTAACTATGGCTACACCTTC. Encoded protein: CSARSGANYGYTF.

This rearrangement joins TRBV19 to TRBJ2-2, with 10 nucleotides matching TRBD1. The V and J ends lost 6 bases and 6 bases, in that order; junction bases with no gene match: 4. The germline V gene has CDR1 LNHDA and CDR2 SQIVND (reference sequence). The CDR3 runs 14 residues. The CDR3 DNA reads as TGTGCCAGTAGCCGACAGGGGGCATCCGGGGAGCTGTTTTTT. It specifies CASSRQGASGELFF.

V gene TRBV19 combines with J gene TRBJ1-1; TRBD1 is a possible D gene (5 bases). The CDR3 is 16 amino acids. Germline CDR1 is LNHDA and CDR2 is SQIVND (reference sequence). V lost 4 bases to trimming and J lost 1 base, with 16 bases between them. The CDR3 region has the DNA TGTGCCAGTAGTACCCCCTCGACAGAATCGAACACTGAAGCTTTCTTT. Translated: CASSTPSTESNTEAFF.

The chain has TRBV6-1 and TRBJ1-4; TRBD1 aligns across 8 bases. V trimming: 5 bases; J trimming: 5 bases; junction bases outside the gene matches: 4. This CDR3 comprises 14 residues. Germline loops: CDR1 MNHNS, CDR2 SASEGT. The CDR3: CASSSGGANEKLFF. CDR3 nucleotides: TGTGCCAGCAGTTCAGGGGGCGCCAATGAAAAACTGTTTTTT.

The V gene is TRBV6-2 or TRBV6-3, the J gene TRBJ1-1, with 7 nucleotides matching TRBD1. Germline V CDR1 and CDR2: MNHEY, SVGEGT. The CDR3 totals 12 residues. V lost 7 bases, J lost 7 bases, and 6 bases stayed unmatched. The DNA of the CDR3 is TGTGCCAGCACCCGCCGGGACAGTGAAGCTTTCTTT. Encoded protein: CASTRRDSEAFF.

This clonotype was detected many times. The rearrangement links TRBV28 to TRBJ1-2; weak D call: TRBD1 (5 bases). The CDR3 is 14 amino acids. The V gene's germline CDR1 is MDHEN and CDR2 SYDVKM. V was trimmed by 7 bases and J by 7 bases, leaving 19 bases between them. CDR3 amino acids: CASTGGPWGPGYTF. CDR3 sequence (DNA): TGTGCCAGCACTGGGGGACCTTGGGGCCCTGGCTACACCTTC.

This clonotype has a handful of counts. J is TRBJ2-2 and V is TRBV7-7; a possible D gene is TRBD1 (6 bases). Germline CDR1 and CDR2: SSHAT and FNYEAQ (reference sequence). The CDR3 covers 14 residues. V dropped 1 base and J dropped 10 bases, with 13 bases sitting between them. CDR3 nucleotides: TGTGCCAGCAGCTTAGGCCCGGGACAAGAGGAGCTGTTTTTT. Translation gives CASSLGPGQEELFF.

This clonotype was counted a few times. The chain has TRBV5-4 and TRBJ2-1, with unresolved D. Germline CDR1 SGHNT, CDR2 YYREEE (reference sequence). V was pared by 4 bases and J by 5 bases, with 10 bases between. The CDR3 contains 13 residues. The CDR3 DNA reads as TGTGCCAGCAGCCCAGGACGGGACAATGAGCAGTTCTTC. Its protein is CASSPGRDNEQFF.

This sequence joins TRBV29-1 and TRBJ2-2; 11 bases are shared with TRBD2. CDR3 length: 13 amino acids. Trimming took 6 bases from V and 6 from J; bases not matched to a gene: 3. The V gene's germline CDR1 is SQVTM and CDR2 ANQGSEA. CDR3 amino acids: CSVTSGSSGELFF. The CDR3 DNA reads TGCAGCGTCACTAGCGGGAGTTCCGGGGAGCTGTTTTTT.

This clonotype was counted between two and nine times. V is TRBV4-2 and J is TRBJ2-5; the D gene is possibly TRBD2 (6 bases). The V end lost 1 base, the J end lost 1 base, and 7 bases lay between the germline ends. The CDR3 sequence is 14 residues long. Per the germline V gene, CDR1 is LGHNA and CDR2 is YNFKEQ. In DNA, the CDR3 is TGTGCCAGCAGCCAAGCGGGACTCCAAGAGACCCAGTACTTC. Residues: CASSQAGLQETQYF.

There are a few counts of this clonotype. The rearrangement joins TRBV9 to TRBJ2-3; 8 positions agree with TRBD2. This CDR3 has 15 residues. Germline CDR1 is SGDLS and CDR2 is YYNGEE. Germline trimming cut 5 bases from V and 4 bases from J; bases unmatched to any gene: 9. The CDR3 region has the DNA TGTGCCAGCAGGGGTAGCGGGACCTCTGCAGATACGCAGTATTTT. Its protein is CASRGSGTSADTQYF.